The 32 T cell receptor beta chains below come from one sample, sequenced in a study of STAT5B mutations in CD4+ large granular lymphocyte leukemia. Using immunoSEQ multiplex PCR, the repertoire was profiled, and TCRdb retains in-frame clones only, with some absent. In the table there are roughly 38,000 clones, 70% to 80% of which are singletons. Sequenced sample: CD4+ T cells from blood buffy coats. The receptors were gathered from a human donor in good health.

The rearrangement joins TRBV18 to TRBJ1-5; D is perhaps TRBD1 (5 bases). Trimming left V 2 bases short and J 2 bases short, with 19 bases between. Germline V gene data show CDR1 as KGHSH and CDR2 as LQKENI. This CDR3 has 18 amino acids. The CDR3 is CASSPSFLWGGGNQPQHF. The CDR3 DNA reads TGTGCCAGCTCACCAAGTTTCCTGTGGGGGGGTGGCAATCAGCCCCAGCATTTT.

CDR3 residues: CATSRDRGLETQYF. CDR3 DNA: TGTGCCACCAGCAGAGATCGGGGGCTGGAGACCCAGTACTTC. This sequence joins TRBV15 and TRBJ2-5; D is possibly TRBD1 or TRBD2 (6 bases each). This CDR3 has 14 amino acids. Germline CDR1 reads LNHNV; CDR2 reads YYDKDF (reference sequence). Trimming removed 0 bases at V and 5 bases at J, with 10 bases between. The entire variable domain, with the rest obtained from reference TRBV15 and TRBJ2-5, is as follows: DAMVIQNPRYQVTQFGKPVTLSCSQTLNHNVMYWYQQKSSQAPKLLFHYYDKDFNNEADTPDNFQSRRPNTSFCFLDIRSPGLGDTAMYLCATSRDRGLETQYFGPGTRLLVL.

CDR3 DNA sequence: TGTGCCAGCAGCTTGGGTTCTGGGACAGCGTACTACGAGCAGTACTTC. The encoded protein is CASSLGSGTAYYEQYF. The genes are TRBV11-1 and TRBJ2-7; 7 nucleotides align to TRBD1. This CDR3 region has 16 residues. Trimming cost V 3 bases and J 3 bases; bases outside gene matches: 11. Looked up from germline, CDR1 is SGHAT and CDR2 is FQDESV (reference sequence).

V is TRBV10-3 and J is TRBJ2-3; 7 bases match TRBD2. CDR3 length: 14 amino acids. V lost 3 bases and J lost 4; bases outside the gene matches: 4. Per germline, CDR1 ENHRY and CDR2 SYGVKD. CDR3 protein: CAISDRGRADTQYF. The DNA for the CDR3 is TGTGCCATCAGTGACCGGGGGAGGGCAGATACGCAGTATTTT.

This chain connects TRBV5-1 to TRBJ2-5; possibly TRBD1 for D (7 bases). Germline values: CDR1 SGHRS, CDR2 YFSETQ. The CDR3 runs 13 residues. Trimming took 9 bases from V and 5 from J, leaving 17 bases between them. The DNA of the CDR3 is TGCGCCATCCATTTCAGGGGGGATGAGACCCAGTACTTC. Protein product: CAIHFRGDETQYF.

The V gene is TRBV6-6, the J gene TRBJ1-4; a weak D match, TRBD1 (5 bases). V was clipped by 5 bases and J by 4 bases, with 11 bases between them. The CDR3 is 14 amino acids. Germline CDR1 MNHNY, CDR2 SVGAGI (reference sequence). The CDR3 bases are TGTGCCAGCAGTGCCGGGACCGATAATGAAAAACTGTTTTTT. Residues: CASSAGTDNEKLFF.

The chain uses TRBV6-5 and TRBJ2-7; 9 nucleotides line up with TRBD1. V shed 6 bases, J shed 3 bases, and the junction held 9 bases outside the gene matches. Looked up from germline, CDR1 is MNHEY and CDR2 is SVGAGI. The CDR3 extends over 15 amino acids. CDR3: CASRHGRTGVYEQYF. For the CDR3, the DNA is TGTGCCAGCAGACACGGACGGACAGGGGTCTACGAGCAGTACTTC.

The CDR3 region is CASTGVRGPTDTQYF. The CDR3, as DNA: TGTGCCAGCACCGGAGTCAGGGGGCCCACAGATACGCAGTATTTT. This chain joins TRBV7-9 and TRBJ2-3; 8 bases map to TRBD1. With V trimmed by 7 bases and J by 2 bases, 8 bases remained unmatched. Per germline, CDR1 SEHNR and CDR2 FQNEAQ (reference sequence). The CDR3 covers 15 residues.

To note about this clone: One end of the junction fails to match germline, which may point to a read error. V usage is TRBV6-1 and J usage is TRBJ2-7; 10 bases map to TRBD2. Germline assignment: CDR1 MNHNS and CDR2 SASEGT. This CDR3 has 17 amino acids. Here the CDR3 DNA reads TGTGCCAGCAGGGAAGATAGCGGGGGGCTTAGCTCCTACGAGCAGTACTTC. Translating it yields CASREDSGGLSSYEQYF.

This chain links TRBV18 with TRBJ1-1; D is ambiguous. The CDR3 spans 16 residues. The V gene's germline CDR1 is KGHSH and CDR2 LQKENI. V was shortened by 1 base and J by 1 base, with 13 bases between the two germline ends. The DNA for the CDR3 is TGTGCCAGCTCACCACGCTATTCCCAGCAGAACACTGAAGCTTTCTTT. Amino acids: CASSPRYSQQNTEAFF.

The chain links TRBV14 to TRBJ2-7, with 7 bases lining up with TRBD2. With V trimmed by 0 bases and J by 4 bases, 12 bases remained unmatched. Germline lookup yields CDR1 SGHDN and CDR2 FVKESK. The CDR3 extends over 17 amino acids. The CDR3 DNA is TGTGCCAGCAGCCAAGAGCGGGACGGGAGGAAATTATACGAGCAGTACTTC. Its translation: CASSQERDGRKLYEQYF.

The J gene is TRBJ1-5, the V gene TRBV18; 7 nucleotides align to TRBD1. V dropped 6 bases and J dropped 3; count of bases not matched to a gene: 5. The CDR3 has 14 amino acids. Germline lookup yields CDR1 KGHSH and CDR2 LQKENI. CDR3 bases: TGTGCCAGCTCGCGTGGGACAGCCAATCAGCCCCAGCATTTT. Amino acids: CASSRGTANQPQHF.

The chain's CDR3 is CASSLGGTGANTGELFF. CDR3 nucleotides: TGTGCCAGCAGCTTAGGTGGGACGGGAGCGAACACCGGGGAGCTGTTTTTT. The chain is built from TRBV7-9 and TRBJ2-2; weak D call: TRBD2 (6 bases). V dropped 1 base and J dropped 0 bases, with 12 bases sitting between them. The CDR3 consists of 17 residues. Germline lookup yields CDR1 SEHNR and CDR2 FQNEAQ (reference sequence).

The rearrangement joins TRBV2 to TRBJ1-4; D remains ambiguous. The CDR3 is made up of 13 amino acids. V lost 7 bases and J 7 bases, leaving 13 bases between the germline ends. The germline gives CDR1 SNHLY, CDR2 FYNNEI. This CDR3 reads CASTWVVSEKLFF. CDR3 in DNA: TGTGCCAGCACATGGGTTGTGAGTGAAAAACTGTTTTTT.

This clone was detected once. J is TRBJ2-7 and V is TRBV6-4; D gene uncertain. Germline CDR1 reads MRHNA; CDR2 reads SNTAGT. The CDR3 is 13 residues long. V lost 4 bases and J 6 bases, leaving 13 bases between the germline ends. CDR3 in amino acids: CASSGSHGGEQYF. For the CDR3, the DNA is TGTGCCAGCAGTGGGTCTCACGGTGGCGAGCAGTACTTC.

The chain couples TRBV14 to TRBJ2-7; D remains unclear. V was clipped by 1 base and J by 3 bases, with 16 bases between them. The CDR3 is 16 amino acids. CDR1 SGHDN and CDR2 FVKESK come from the germline V gene. The CDR3 coding sequence is TGTGCCAGCAGCCAAGTCGGCGAAGGGAAGGGCTACGAGCAGTACTTC. Protein: CASSQVGEGKGYEQYF.

This rearrangement joins TRBV28 to TRBJ2-7; no clear D gene. There are 16 residues in the CDR3. Trimming removed 3 bases at V and 1 base at J, with 16 bases between. Germline V gene sequence: CDR1 MDHEN, CDR2 SYDVKM. The CDR3 protein is CASSFALKSLSYEQYF. CDR3 nucleotides: TGTGCCAGCAGTTTCGCACTCAAGTCCCTATCCTACGAGCAGTACTTC. Complete variable domain (other parts from reference TRBV28 and TRBJ2-7): DVKVTQSSRYLVKRTGEKVFLECVQDMDHENMFWYRQDPGLGLRLIYFSYDVKMKEKGDIPEGYSVSREKKERFSLILESASTNQTSMYLCASSFALKSLSYEQYFGPGTRLTVT.

The rearrangement joins TRBV11-2 to TRBJ2-7; weak D call: TRBD2 (5 bases). Looked up from germline, CDR1 is SGHAT and CDR2 is FQNNGV. CDR3 length equals 15 residues. The ends were cut back, 1 base at V and 3 bases at J, with 13 bases in the middle. The CDR3 sequence: CASSLAPGMNYEQYF. The CDR3 nucleotides read TGTGCCAGCAGCTTAGCACCGGGGATGAACTACGAGCAGTACTTC.

This chain connects TRBV6-1 to TRBJ2-1, with D tentatively TRBD2 (6 bases). Germline CDR1 is MNHNS and CDR2 is SASEGT. V was clipped by 5 bases and J by 6 bases, with 14 bases between them. The CDR3 has 14 amino acids. CDR3 bases: TGTGCCAGCAGTCCCCTAGCGTCGAGCAATGAGCAGTTCTTC. This encodes CASSPLASSNEQFF.

The CDR3 DNA follows: TGTGCCATCAGTGAGGGGATTAGCAATCAGCCCCAGCATTTT. It translates to CAISEGISNQPQHF. The genes are TRBV10-3 and TRBJ1-5, with no clear D. CDR3 length: 14 residues. Germline CDR1 ENHRY, CDR2 SYGVKD. V was shortened by 2 bases and J by 0 bases, with 5 bases between the two germline ends.

About this clone itself: One end of the junction is discordant with germline, which a read error may explain. V gene TRBV7-7 combines with J gene TRBJ2-2; 13 bases are shared with TRBD2. Germline CDR1 reads SSHAT; CDR2 reads FNYEAQ (reference sequence). CDR3 length equals 17 residues. CDR3 sequence reads: CASSSGLAGVGSGELFF. DNA for the CDR3: TGTGCTAGCAGCTCCGGACTAGCGGGAGTGGGATCCGGGGAGCTGTTTTTT.

Concerning this clone itself: A read error may produce the germline difference seen at one junction end. The V call is TRBV7-7, the J call TRBJ2-5; D perhaps matches TRBD1 (5 bases). The DNA end favors TRBJ2-7, so the J call may be wrong. The CDR3 covers 16 residues. CDR1 SSHAT and CDR2 FNYEAQ come from the germline V gene (reference sequence). CDR3 amino acids: CASSASGLAWSGEQYF. CDR3 nucleotide sequence: TGTGCTAGCAGCGCCTCAGGGTTGGCATGGTCAGGCGAGCAGTACTTC.

This chain uses TRBV14 with TRBJ2-1; 7 bases agree with TRBD2. The CDR3 runs to 14 residues. The germline CDR1 and CDR2 sequences are SGHDN and FVKESK. Trimming took 1 base from V and 4 from J; bases not matched to a gene: 1. For the CDR3, the DNA is TGTGCCAGCAGCCAAGGAGCGGGGTACAATGAGCAGTTCTTC. Translated, it gives CASSQGAGYNEQFF.

CDR3 region: CASSTSGGLNTQYF. The CDR3 region has the DNA TGTGCCAGCAGCACTAGCGGGGGGTTAAATACGCAGTATTTT. The chain combines TRBV5-6 with TRBJ2-3, with 12 bases lining up with TRBD2. The germline V gene has CDR1 SGHDT and CDR2 YYEEEE. With V trimmed by 4 bases and J by 7 bases, 4 bases remained unmatched. CDR3 length: 14 residues.

The chain carries TRBV2 and TRBJ2-5; TRBD2 might be the D (6 bases). This CDR3 spans 15 amino acids. Trimming took 7 bases from V and 3 from J, leaving 18 bases between them. Germline values: CDR1 SNHLY, CDR2 FYNNEI. The chain's CDR3 is CASTPDYSGKETQYF. CDR3 DNA: TGTGCCAGCACCCCGGACTACTCCGGGAAAGAGACCCAGTACTTC.

This clone was recorded a few times. The chain recombines TRBV19 with TRBJ1-5; TRBD1 is a possible D gene (5 bases). There are 15 residues in the CDR3. Trimming stripped 6 bases from V and 5 bases from J, with 17 bases between. Per germline, CDR1 LNHDA and CDR2 SQIVND (reference sequence). The CDR3, as DNA: TGTGCCAGTAGACTCCGGGACTCGGAGGATCAGCCCCAGCATTTT. Protein sequence: CASRLRDSEDQPQHF.

The chain uses TRBV12-5 and TRBJ2-5, with TRBD1 identical over 10 bases. The CDR3 runs 17 residues. Germline V lookup: CDR1 LGHNT, CDR2 FRNRAP. V gave up 0 bases and J gave up 5 bases; unmatched junction bases: 9. CDR3 sequence: CASGLVWGTGESETQYF. CDR3 bases: TGTGCTAGTGGTTTGGTATGGGGGACAGGGGAGTCGGAGACCCAGTACTTC.

This rearrangement joins TRBV6-1 to TRBJ2-1; 8 bases agree with TRBD1. Germline CDR1 and CDR2: MNHNS and SASEGT. The CDR3 extends over 14 amino acids. The junction had 3 bases not matched to a gene; V was cut back by 8 bases and J by 0 bases. The CDR3 nucleotides read TGTGCCAGCCCAGACAGGGGCTCCTACAATGAGCAGTTCTTC. Amino acids: CASPDRGSYNEQFF.

The genes are TRBV5-8 and TRBJ1-2; maybe TRBD1 (5 bases). The germline CDR1 and CDR2 sequences are SGHTS and YDEGEE. The CDR3 has 16 residues. Trimming took off 3 bases at V and 0 bases at J, with 15 bases between the two ends. The CDR3 coding sequence is TGTGCCAGCAGCTCTTTATCGGGGGAAGCTAACTATGGCTACACCTTC. Translation gives CASSSLSGEANYGYTF.

This sequence joins TRBV7-7 and TRBJ2-5; D gene unclear. The CDR3 totals 12 residues. Germline V gives CDR1 SSHAT, CDR2 FNYEAQ (reference sequence). The V end was cut by 5 bases, the J end by 4 bases, with 8 bases between. CDR3 nucleotide sequence: TGTGCCAGCAGCCCAGGCGCAGAGACCCAGTACTTC. Protein product: CASSPGAETQYF.

The chain couples TRBV11-3 to TRBJ2-1, with 9 bases matching TRBD2. CDR1 and CDR2 from the germline V gene are SGHNT and YENEEA. The CDR3 spans 15 residues. V lost 5 bases to trimming and J lost 11 bases; unmatched junction nucleotides: 13. The CDR3 nucleotides read TGTGCCAGCAGCGCCGCGGGAGGGGAGGTGGAAAAGCAGTTCTTC. This sequence encodes CASSAAGGEVEKQFF.

This clone showed up just a few times. This chain connects TRBV7-3 to TRBJ2-6; D is perhaps TRBD2 (5 bases). The length of the CDR3 is 16 residues. V lost 3 bases to trimming and J lost 2 bases, with 11 bases between them. Germline CDR1 reads SGHTA; CDR2 reads FQGTGA. The CDR3 sequence is CASSFTRAAGANVLTF. The CDR3 bases are TGTGCCAGCAGCTTTACGAGGGCGGCTGGGGCCAACGTCCTGACTTTC.